The clone carrying this T cell receptor (beta chain) was picked up a small number of times. This entry is derived from a study of blood T cell repertoires in COVID-19. Those enrolled in Seattle joined during active infection and were followed longitudinally afterward. Clones were read by immunoSEQ multiplex PCR, and TCRdb kept only the in-frame ones, dropping some. Among 250,000 or so clones listed, around nine tenths were seen once. Sequencing was done on a sample of peripheral blood. The receptor's source is an older woman with COVID-19, enrolled during active disease.

CDR3 nucleotides: TGTGCCAGCAGCCACAGGGGGCAATGGGAGCAGTACTTC. It translates to CASSHRGQWEQYF. The chain has TRBV5-5 and TRBJ2-7; 9 nucleotides match TRBD1. V lost 4 bases and J lost 7; bases outside the gene matches: 6. In germline, CDR1 is SGHKS, CDR2 YYEKEE (reference sequence). CDR3 length equals 13 residues.